This T cell receptor (beta chain) was identified in a study of cytomegalovirus exposure and HLA in healthy donors. The study, taken as a whole, reports: Subsequent analysis showed first-cohort TCR clusters tending to co-occur in over a hundred validation repertoires.

In germline, CDR1 is SGHDT, CDR2 YYEEEE. The CDR3 contains 17 residues. V dropped 3 bases and J dropped 0; count of bases not matched to a gene: 9. Clones were read by immunoSEQ multiplex PCR, and TCRdb kept only the in-frame ones, dropping some. The sample has roughly 300,000 clones, about nine tenths seen once; the top ten hold 0.75% to 0.85%. From the 120-subject validation cohort, which was separate from the approximately 700-subject first cohort, the donors were drawn. Note on this clone: No antigen is known for it.

The specimen sequenced was PBMCs. The V call is TRBV5-6, the J call TRBJ1-5; 7 nucleotides line up with TRBD1. This clonotype was obtained from a woman in her late teens or twenties in good health and CMV-seronegative. The CDR3 DNA is TGTGCCAGCAGCTCGCGACAGGGCGGGGATAGCAATCAGCCCCAGCATTTT. Its translation is CASSSRQGGDSNQPQHF.